This paragraph reports one TCR beta chain. The antigen remains unidentified. Germline values: CDR1 SGHNT, CDR2 YYREEE (reference sequence). Germline trimming cut 4 bases from V and 2 bases from J; bases unmatched to any gene: 8. This CDR3 spans 15 amino acids. The assay was immunoSEQ multiplex PCR, and TCRdb's table has in-frame clones only and misses some. The sample contains about 64,000 clones, roughly 90% of which appear only once. This sample is drawn from a study of OX40 agonist ivuxolimab in advanced cancers. Whole-study results and caveats: Partial responders dosed at 0.1-3.0 mg/kg displayed clonal expansion ranking among the lowest. The average count of expanded clones was higher among CD8+ T cells than among CD4+. At 0.1 to 3.0 mg/kg and by week 6, CD4+ and CD8+ T cells in the blood had expanded clonally.

The sequence derives from an adult with an advanced solid tumor such as melanoma, head and neck, liver or kidney cancer. The specimen comprised CD4+ or CD8+ T cells sorted from blood, sampled in a trial of the OX40 agonist ivuxolimab. The genes are TRBV5-4 and TRBJ2-5, with 7 bases fitting TRBD1. The CDR3 is CASSPASGQQETQYF. The CDR3 DNA sequence: TGTGCCAGCAGCCCCGCCTCGGGACAGCAAGAGACCCAGTACTTC.